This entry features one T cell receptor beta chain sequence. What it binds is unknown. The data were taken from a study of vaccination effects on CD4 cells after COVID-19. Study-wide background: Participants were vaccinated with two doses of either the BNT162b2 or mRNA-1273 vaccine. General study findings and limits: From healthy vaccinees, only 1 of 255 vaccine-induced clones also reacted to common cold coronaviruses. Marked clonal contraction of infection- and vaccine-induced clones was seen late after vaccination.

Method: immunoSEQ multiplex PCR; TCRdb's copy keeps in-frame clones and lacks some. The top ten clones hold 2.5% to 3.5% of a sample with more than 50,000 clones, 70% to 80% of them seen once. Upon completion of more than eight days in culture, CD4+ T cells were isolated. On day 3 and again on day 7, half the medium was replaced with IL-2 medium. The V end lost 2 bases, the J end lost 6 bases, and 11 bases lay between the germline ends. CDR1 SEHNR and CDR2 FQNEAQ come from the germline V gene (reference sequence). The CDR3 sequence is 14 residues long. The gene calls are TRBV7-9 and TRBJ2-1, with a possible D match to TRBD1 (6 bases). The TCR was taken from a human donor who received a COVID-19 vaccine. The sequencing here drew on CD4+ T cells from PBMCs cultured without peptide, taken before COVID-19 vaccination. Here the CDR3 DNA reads TGTGCCAGCAGCTTATCGTCAGGGGTCAATGAGCAGTTCTTC. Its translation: CASSLSSGVNEQFF.